This passage covers 16 T cell receptor beta chains from one sample sequenced in a study of human T cells and chemical hapten exposure. TCRdb redid the calling of the RACE reads with MiXCR, one entry per CDR3 protein. The sample includes a few hundred thousand distinct CDR3 sequences, about 6% seen only once; the top ten take around 6.1%. This sample's time point: patch test 2, 6 weeks after DPC sensitization. Regarding treatment: therapeutic diphenylcyclopropenone sensitization with weekly scalp DPC. This sample comprised whole blood, obtained in connection with sensitization to the hapten diphenylcyclopropenone (DPC). Source of these receptors: a young woman with alopecia areata. Some clones in this sample may be carry-over from other donors' samples.

This clonotype has ten or more counts. The chain combines TRBV7-2 with TRBJ1-6; D ambiguous. There are 13 residues in the CDR3. Per the germline V gene, CDR1 is SGHTA and CDR2 is FQGNSA. Trimming pared 2 bases from V and 9 bases from J, leaving 8 bases between. CDR3 sequence reads: CASSLFEGSPLHF. DNA for the CDR3: TGTGCCAGCAGCTTATTTGAGGGTTCACCCCTCCACTTT.

This rearrangement joins TRBV3-1 to TRBJ2-1; D is possibly TRBD1 (5 bases). The CDR3 sequence is 15 residues long. CDR1 is LGHDT and CDR2 is YNNKEL in the germline V gene (reference sequence). The germline V and J ends were trimmed by 2 bases and 3 bases, with 11 bases remaining between them. In DNA, the CDR3 is TGTGCCAGCAGCCAATTCCCAGGGAACTACAATGAGCAGTTCTTC. This gives the protein CASSQFPGNYNEQFF.

The CDR3 is CSATRITYEQYF. CDR3 sequence (DNA): TGCAGTGCAACTAGAATTACCTACGAGCAGTACTTC. V usage is TRBV20-1 and J usage is TRBJ2-7; D might be TRBD2 (5 bases). V was clipped by 6 bases and J by 2 bases, with 11 bases between them. The CDR3 contains 12 residues. Looked up from germline, CDR1 is DFQATT and CDR2 is SNEGSKA (reference sequence).

This clonotype was seen a few times. V usage is TRBV4-1 and J usage is TRBJ1-3, with a possible D match to TRBD1 (5 bases). In germline, CDR1 is MGHRA, CDR2 YSYEKL. Trimming removed 1 base from V and 0 bases from J, with 10 bases in between. The CDR3 extends over 16 amino acids. CDR3 sequence (DNA): TGCGCCAGCAGCCAAGGGGAAGACAGCTCTGGAAACACCATATATTTT. Protein: CASSQGEDSSGNTIYF.

A few counts support this clonotype. The rearrangement links TRBV18 to TRBJ1-6, with 8 bases identical to TRBD1. CDR3 size: 15 residues. The germline CDR1 and CDR2 sequences are KGHSH and LQKENI. With V trimmed by 5 bases and J by 8 bases, 8 bases remained unmatched. CDR3 sequence: CASSRTGSTDSPLHF. The DNA for the CDR3 is TGTGCCAGCTCAAGGACAGGGAGTACGGATTCACCCCTCCACTTT.

This clonotype appeared a few times. J is TRBJ1-1 and V is TRBV6-2 or TRBV6-3, with no clear D. Per the germline V gene, CDR1 is MNHEY and CDR2 is SVGEGT. V was cut by 7 bases and J by 1 base, with 10 bases left in between. The CDR3 is 13 amino acids. Here the CDR3 DNA reads TGTGCCAGCACTGCCCAAGCGAACACTGAAGCTTTCTTT. This sequence encodes CASTAQANTEAFF.

This clonotype has ten or more counts. This chain joins TRBV2 and TRBJ1-5; unclear D gene. This CDR3 comprises 14 residues. V lost 1 base and J 1 base, leaving 5 bases between the germline ends. Germline CDR1 is SNHLY and CDR2 is FYNNEI. The CDR3 nucleotides read TGTGCCAGCAGTGAAGTGGACAGCAATCAGCCCCAGCATTTT. It yields the protein CASSEVDSNQPQHF.

J is TRBJ2-5 and V is TRBV7-2; the match to TRBD1 covers 7 bases. The ends lost 0 bases at V and 5 bases at J; junction bases unmatched: 3. Germline V gene sequence: CDR1 SGHTA, CDR2 FQGNSA. The CDR3 extends over 14 amino acids. CDR3 nucleotide sequence: TGTGCCAGCAGCTTAGCAGGGGGCAGCGAGACCCAGTACTTC. This encodes CASSLAGGSETQYF.

This clonotype was observed a handful of times. This rearrangement joins TRBV7-9 to TRBJ1-2; D might be TRBD1 (5 bases). The ends were cut back, 4 bases at V and 3 bases at J, with 12 bases in the middle. Germline-derived CDR1 and CDR2 are SEHNR and FQNEAQ (reference sequence). The CDR3 sequence is 14 residues long. CDR3 nucleotides: TGTGCCAGCAGCTCTACGAGGGGAGACTATGGCTACACCTTC. This sequence encodes CASSSTRGDYGYTF.

This clonotype was detected a few times. V is TRBV7-9 and J is TRBJ2-2; maybe TRBD2 (6 bases). The length of the CDR3 is 13 residues. V shed 7 bases and J shed 6 bases, with 12 bases lying between them. The germline gives CDR1 SEHNR, CDR2 FQNEAQ (reference sequence). CDR3 in amino acids: CASTLEGPGELFF. CDR3 nucleotides: TGTGCCAGCACTTTGGAGGGTCCCGGGGAGCTGTTTTTT.

This clonotype occurred a few times. The genes are TRBV20-1 and TRBJ1-5, with D perhaps matching TRBD1 (5 bases). The CDR3 has 16 amino acids. Germline V gene data show CDR1 as DFQATT and CDR2 as SNEGSKA (reference sequence). Trimming stripped 0 bases from V and 4 bases from J, with 16 bases between. The CDR3 region is CSARDQNRQGNQPQHF. The CDR3 nucleotides are TGCAGTGCTAGAGATCAGAACCGGCAGGGTAATCAGCCCCAGCATTTT.

Many counts were recorded for this clonotype. The V call is TRBV4-2, the J call TRBJ2-7; D is possibly TRBD1 (6 bases). The CDR3 is 16 residues long. Trimming removed 0 bases at V and 4 bases at J, with 16 bases between. Germline assignment: CDR1 LGHNA and CDR2 YNFKEQ. The CDR3 nucleotides are TGTGCCAGCAGCCAAGATGTCCCAGGGGCGATTTACGAGCAGTACTTC. Protein sequence: CASSQDVPGAIYEQYF.

This clonotype was counted many times. V is TRBV13 and J is TRBJ1-6, with a weak D call TRBD1 (5 bases). The germline CDR1 and CDR2 sequences are PRHDT and FYEKMQ (reference sequence). There are 16 residues in the CDR3. Between the trimmed V and J ends, which lost 3 bases and 1 base, there was a span of 10 bases. CDR3 amino acids: CASSFQGKSYNSPLHF. The CDR3 DNA sequence: TGTGCCAGCAGCTTCCAGGGAAAGTCCTATAATTCACCCCTCCACTTT. Complete variable domain (other parts from reference TRBV13 and TRBJ1-6): AAGVIQSPRHLIKEKRETATLKCYPIPRHDTVYWYQQGPGQDPQFLISFYEKMQSDKGSIPDRFSAQQFSDYHSELNMSSLELGDSALYFCASSFQGKSYNSPLHFGNGTRLTVT.

The V call is TRBV6-2 or TRBV6-3, the J call TRBJ2-3; the D is unclear. This CDR3 has 14 amino acids. Germline CDR1 is MNHEY and CDR2 is SVGEGT. V lost 5 bases and J 5 bases, leaving 14 bases between the germline ends. The chain's CDR3 is CASSHSRSLDTQYF. The CDR3 nucleotides are TGTGCCAGCAGTCATTCCCGAAGTCTAGATACGCAGTATTTT.

This clonotype was seen at least ten times. CDR3 DNA sequence: TGCAGTGCTCTCCGAGATTGGAACACCGGGGAGCTGTTTTTT. This encodes CSALRDWNTGELFF. The chain has TRBV20-1 and TRBJ2-2, with D unclear. The CDR3 loop spans 14 amino acids. Trimming removed 5 bases from V and 1 base from J, with 11 bases in between. CDR1 DFQATT and CDR2 SNEGSKA come from the germline V gene (reference sequence).

The chain has TRBV12-3 or TRBV12-4 and TRBJ1-6; 9 nucleotides align to TRBD1. Unmatched junction bases numbered 9, after V lost 2 bases and J lost 7 bases. The CDR3 has 17 amino acids. The CDR3, as DNA: TGTGCCAGCAGTTTACGGCCGGGGGGACAGGGAAATTCACCCCTCCACTTT. The encoded protein is CASSLRPGGQGNSPLHF.